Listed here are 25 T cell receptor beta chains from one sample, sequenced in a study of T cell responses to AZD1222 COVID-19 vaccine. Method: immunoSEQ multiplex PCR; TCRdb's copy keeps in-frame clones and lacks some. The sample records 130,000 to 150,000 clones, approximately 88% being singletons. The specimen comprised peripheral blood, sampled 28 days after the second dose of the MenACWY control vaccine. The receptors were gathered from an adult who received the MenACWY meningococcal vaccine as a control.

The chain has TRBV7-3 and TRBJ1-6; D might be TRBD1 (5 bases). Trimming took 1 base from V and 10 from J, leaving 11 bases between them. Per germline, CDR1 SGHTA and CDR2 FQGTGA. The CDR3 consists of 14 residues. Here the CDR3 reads CASSLRQGGSPLHF. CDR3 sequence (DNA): TGTGCCAGCAGCTTAAGGCAGGGTGGCTCACCCCTCCACTTT.

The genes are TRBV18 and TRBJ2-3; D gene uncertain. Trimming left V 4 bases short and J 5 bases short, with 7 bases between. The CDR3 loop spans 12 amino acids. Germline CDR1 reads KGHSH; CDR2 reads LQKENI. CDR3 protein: CASSLIQDTQYF. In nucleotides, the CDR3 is TGTGCCAGCTCACTCATCCAAGATACGCAGTATTTT. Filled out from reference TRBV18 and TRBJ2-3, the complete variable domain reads NAGVMQNPRHLVRRRGQEARLRCSPMKGHSHVYWYRQLPEEGLKFMVYLQKENIIDESGMPKERFSAEFPKEGPSILRIQQVVRGDSAAYFCASSLIQDTQYFGPGTRLTVL.

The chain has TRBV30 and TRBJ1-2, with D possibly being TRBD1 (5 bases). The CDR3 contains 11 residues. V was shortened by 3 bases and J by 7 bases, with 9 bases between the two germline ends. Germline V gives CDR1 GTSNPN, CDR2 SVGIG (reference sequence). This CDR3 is CAWRGEVGYTF. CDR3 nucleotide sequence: TGTGCCTGGAGAGGGGAGGTTGGCTACACCTTC.

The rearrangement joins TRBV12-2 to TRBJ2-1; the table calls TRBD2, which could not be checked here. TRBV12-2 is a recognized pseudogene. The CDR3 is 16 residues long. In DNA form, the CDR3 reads TGTGCAAGTCGTCGAACCCTAGCGGGAGGCAACAATGAGCAGTTCTTC. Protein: CASRRTLAGGNNEQFF.

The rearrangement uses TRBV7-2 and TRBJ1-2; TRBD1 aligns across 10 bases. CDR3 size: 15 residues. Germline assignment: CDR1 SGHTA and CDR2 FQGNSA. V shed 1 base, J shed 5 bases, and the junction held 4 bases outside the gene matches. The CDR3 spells CASSLGDRGRYGYTF. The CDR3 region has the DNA TGTGCCAGCAGCTTAGGGGACAGGGGACGATATGGCTACACCTTC. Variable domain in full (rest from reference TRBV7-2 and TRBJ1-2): GAGVSQSPSNKVTEKGKDVELRCDPISGHTALYWYRQSLGQGLEFLIYFQGNSAPDKSGLPSDRFSAERTGGSVSTLTIQRTQQEDSAVYLCASSLGDRGRYGYTFGSGTRLTVV.

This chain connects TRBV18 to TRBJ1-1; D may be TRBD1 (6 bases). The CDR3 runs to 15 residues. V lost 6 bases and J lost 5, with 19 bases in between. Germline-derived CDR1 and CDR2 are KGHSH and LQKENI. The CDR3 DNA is TGTGCCAGCTCCGTGACCAAGGGGGGGCAAACTGAAGCTTTCTTT. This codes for CASSVTKGGQTEAFF.

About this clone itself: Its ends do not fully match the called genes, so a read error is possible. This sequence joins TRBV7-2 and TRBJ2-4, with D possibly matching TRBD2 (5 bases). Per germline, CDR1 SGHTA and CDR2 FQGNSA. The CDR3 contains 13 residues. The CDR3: CASSLANGNIQYF. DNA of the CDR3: TGTGCCAGCAGCCTAGCTAATGGAAACATTCAGTACTTC.

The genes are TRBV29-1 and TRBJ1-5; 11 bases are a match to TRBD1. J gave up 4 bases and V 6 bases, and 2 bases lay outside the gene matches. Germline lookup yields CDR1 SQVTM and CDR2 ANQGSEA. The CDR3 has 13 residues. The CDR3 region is CSVGTGGNQPQHF. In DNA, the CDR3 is TGCAGCGTCGGGACAGGGGGTAATCAGCCCCAGCATTTT.

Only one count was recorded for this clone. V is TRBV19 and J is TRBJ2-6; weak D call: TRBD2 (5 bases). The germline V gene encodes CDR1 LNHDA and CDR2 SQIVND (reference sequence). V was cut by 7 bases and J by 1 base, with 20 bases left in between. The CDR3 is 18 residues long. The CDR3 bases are TGTGCCAGTAACGATAGGAGGCTAGCTGTATCTGGGGCCAACGTCCTGACTTTC. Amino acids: CASNDRRLAVSGANVLTF.

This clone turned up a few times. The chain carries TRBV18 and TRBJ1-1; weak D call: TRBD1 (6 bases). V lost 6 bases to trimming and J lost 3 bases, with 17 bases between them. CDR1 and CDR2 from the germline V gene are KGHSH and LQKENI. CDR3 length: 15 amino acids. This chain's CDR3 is CASSQAGAADTEAFF. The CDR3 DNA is TGTGCCAGCTCCCAAGCAGGGGCTGCGGACACTGAAGCTTTCTTT.

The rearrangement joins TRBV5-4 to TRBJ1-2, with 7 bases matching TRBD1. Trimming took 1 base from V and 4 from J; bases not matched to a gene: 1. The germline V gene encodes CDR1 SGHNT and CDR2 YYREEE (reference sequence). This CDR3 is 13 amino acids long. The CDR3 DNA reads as TGTGCCAGCAGCTTGAACAGGGGCTATGGCTACACCTTC. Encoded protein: CASSLNRGYGYTF.

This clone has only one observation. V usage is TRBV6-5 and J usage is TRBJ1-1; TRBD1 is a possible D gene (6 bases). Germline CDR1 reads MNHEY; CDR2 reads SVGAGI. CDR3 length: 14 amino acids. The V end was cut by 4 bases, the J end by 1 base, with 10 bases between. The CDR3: CASSLRGWNTEAFF. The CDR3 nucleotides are TGTGCCAGCAGTTTAAGGGGGTGGAACACTGAAGCTTTCTTT.

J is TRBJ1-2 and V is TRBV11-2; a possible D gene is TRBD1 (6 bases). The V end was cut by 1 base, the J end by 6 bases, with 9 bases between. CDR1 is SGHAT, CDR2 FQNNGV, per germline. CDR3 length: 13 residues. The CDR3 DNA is TGTGCCAGCAGCTTAGGAGGACAGAATGGCTACACCTTC. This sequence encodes CASSLGGQNGYTF.

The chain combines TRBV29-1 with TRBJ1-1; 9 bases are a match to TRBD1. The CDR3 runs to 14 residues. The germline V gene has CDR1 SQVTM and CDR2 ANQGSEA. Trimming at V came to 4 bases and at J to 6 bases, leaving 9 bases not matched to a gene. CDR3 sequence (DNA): TGCAGCGTTGGATTCCGGACAGGGGCCCCTGAAGCTTTCTTT. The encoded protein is CSVGFRTGAPEAFF.

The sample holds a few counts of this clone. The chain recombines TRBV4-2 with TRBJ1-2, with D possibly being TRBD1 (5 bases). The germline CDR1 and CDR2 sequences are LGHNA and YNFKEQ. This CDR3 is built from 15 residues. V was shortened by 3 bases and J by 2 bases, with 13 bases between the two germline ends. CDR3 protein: CASSQGREPNYGYTF. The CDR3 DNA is TGTGCCAGCAGCCAGGGACGGGAACCCAACTATGGCTACACCTTC.

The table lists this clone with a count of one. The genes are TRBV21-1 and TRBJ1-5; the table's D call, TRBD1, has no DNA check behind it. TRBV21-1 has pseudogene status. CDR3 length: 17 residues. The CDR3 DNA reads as TGTGCCAGCAGCAAAGGACAGTTACGATATAGCAATCAGCCCCAGCATTTT. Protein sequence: CASSKGQLRYSNQPQHF.

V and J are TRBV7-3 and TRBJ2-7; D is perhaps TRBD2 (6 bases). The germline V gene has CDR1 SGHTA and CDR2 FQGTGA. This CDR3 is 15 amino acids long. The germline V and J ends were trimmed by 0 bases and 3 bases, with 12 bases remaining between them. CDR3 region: CASSLTGGVGYEQYF. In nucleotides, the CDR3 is TGTGCCAGCAGCTTAACAGGAGGGGTCGGCTACGAGCAGTACTTC.

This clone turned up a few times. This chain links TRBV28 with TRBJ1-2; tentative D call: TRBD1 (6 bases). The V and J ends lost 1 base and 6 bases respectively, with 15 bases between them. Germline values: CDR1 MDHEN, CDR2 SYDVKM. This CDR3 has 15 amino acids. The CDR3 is CASSLFEGVSNGYTF. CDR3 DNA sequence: TGTGCCAGCAGTTTATTTGAGGGGGTTTCGAATGGCTACACCTTC.

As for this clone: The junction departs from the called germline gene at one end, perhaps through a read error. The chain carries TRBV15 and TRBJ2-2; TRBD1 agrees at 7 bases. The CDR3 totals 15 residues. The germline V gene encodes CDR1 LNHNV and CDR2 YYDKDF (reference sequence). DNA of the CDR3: TGTGCCACCAGCCGAGATAGGGGGCCGGCCGGGGAGCTGTTTTTT. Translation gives CATSRDRGPAGELFF.

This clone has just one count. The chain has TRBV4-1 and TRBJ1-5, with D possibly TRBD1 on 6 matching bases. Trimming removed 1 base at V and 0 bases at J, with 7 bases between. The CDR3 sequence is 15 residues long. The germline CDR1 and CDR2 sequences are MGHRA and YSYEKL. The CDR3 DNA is TGCGCCAGCAGCCAAGGGACAGTTAGCAATCAGCCCCAGCATTTT. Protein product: CASSQGTVSNQPQHF.

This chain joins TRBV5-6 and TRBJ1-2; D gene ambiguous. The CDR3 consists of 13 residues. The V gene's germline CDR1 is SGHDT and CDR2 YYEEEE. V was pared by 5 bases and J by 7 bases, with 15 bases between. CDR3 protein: CASSSTALVGYTF. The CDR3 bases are TGTGCCAGCAGTTCGACTGCCCTGGTTGGCTACACCTTC. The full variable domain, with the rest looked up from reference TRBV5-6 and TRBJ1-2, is DAGVTQSPTHLIKTRGQQVTLRCSPKSGHDTVSWYQQALGQGPQFIFQYYEEEERQRGNFPDRFSGHQFPNYSSELNVNALLLGDSALYLCASSSTALVGYTFGSGTRLTVV.

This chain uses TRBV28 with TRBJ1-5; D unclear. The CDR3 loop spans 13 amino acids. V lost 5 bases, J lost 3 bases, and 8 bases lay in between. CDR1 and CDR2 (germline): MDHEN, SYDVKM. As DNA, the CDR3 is TGTGCCAGCAGTCGTAGTTACAATCAGCCCCAGCATTTT. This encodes CASSRSYNQPQHF.

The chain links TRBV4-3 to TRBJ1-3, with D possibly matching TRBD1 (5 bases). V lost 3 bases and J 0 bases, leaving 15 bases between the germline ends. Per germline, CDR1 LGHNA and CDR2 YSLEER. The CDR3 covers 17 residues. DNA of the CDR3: TGCGCCAGCAGCCAGATTGGGGCAGGACTCTCTGGAAACACCATATATTTT. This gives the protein CASSQIGAGLSGNTIYF.

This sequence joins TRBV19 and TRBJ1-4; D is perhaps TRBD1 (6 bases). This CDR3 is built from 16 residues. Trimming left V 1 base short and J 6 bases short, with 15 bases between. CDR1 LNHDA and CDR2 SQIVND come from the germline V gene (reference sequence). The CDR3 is CASSIALGRGDEKLFF. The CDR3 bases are TGTGCCAGTAGTATAGCTCTGGGCAGGGGAGATGAAAAACTGTTTTTT.

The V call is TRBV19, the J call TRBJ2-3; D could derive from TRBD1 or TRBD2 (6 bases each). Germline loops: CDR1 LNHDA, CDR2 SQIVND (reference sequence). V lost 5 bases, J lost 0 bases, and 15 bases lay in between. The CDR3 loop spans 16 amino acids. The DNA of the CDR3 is TGTGCCAGTAGTTCCCGGGGGCTGGGGAGCACAGATACGCAGTATTTT. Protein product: CASSSRGLGSTDTQYF.